The 2 T cell receptor beta chains presented below share a single source sample, sequenced in a study of T cells after yellow fever vaccination (dated by TCRdb to about 2019). The library was obtained by 5' RACE. Sequencer: Illumina HiSeq 2500. The public reads were quality trimmed at Q25 with fastp and then assembled into clones with MiXCR by TCRdb, keeping productive beta chains. One record per CDR3 amino acid sequence lists the most common genes and DNA. For this sample the table gives 250,000 to 350,000 distinct CDR3 sequences, of which around 7% were detected only once. The ten top clones hold over 15% of the sample. The treatment or condition label on this specimen signifies: live attenuated yellow fever vaccine strain. This material consisted of PBMCs, taken roughly 45 days after the first yellow fever vaccination. The source of these receptors is a man between 18 and 35 years old who received the YFV17D yellow fever vaccine.

This clonotype was counted only a few times. The rearrangement links TRBV4-2 to TRBJ2-7; D remains ambiguous. Between the trimmed V and J ends, which lost 1 base and 5 bases, there was a span of 15 bases. CDR1 LGHNA and CDR2 YNFKEQ come from the germline V gene. The CDR3 sequence is 15 residues long. CDR3 sequence (DNA): TGTGCCAGCAGCCAAGGGGCAAGAGGCACCCACGAGCAGTACTTC. Encoded protein: CASSQGARGTHEQYF.

The rearrangement uses TRBV7-8 and TRBJ1-2; tentatively, D is TRBD1 (5 bases). Trimming pared 1 base from V and 8 bases from J, leaving 11 bases between. The CDR3 consists of 13 residues. The germline gives CDR1 SGHVS, CDR2 FQNEAQ. The CDR3 DNA is TGTGCCAGCAGCTTAGAGACAGCTAGAGGCTACACCTTC. This sequence encodes CASSLETARGYTF. The full variable domain, rest sourced from reference TRBV7-8 and TRBJ1-2, is GAGVSQSPRYKVAKRGQDVALRCDPISGHVSLFWYQQALGQGPEFLTYFQNEAQLDKSGLPSDRFFAERPEGSVSTLKIQRTQQEDSAVYLCASSLETARGYTFGSGTRLTVV.